The clone carrying this TCR beta chain showed up many times. Antigen: not known. The data were taken from a study of identical twins. Study observations and caveats: Not following the same donors, the study drew its conclusions from cross-sectional statistical analysis. For out-of-frame alpha sequences shared by twins, low generation probability was in excess. Recombination models fit unrelated individuals' TCR alpha sharing but underestimated twins'. Zero-insertion analyses were open to partial confounding by invariant MAIT and iNKT cells.

TCRdb itself ran the 5' RACE reads through MiXCR, one entry per CDR3 protein. This sample has about 240,000 distinct CDR3 sequences, with roughly a tenth found just once. The TCR comes from a man aged 50-59 years in good health. Sequenced input: memory T cells sorted from blood.

CDR3 sequence: CASREQGFTEAFF. CDR3 DNA: TGTGCCAGCAGGGAACAGGGTTTCACTGAAGCTTTCTTT. This chain connects TRBV6-1 to TRBJ1-1; weak D call: TRBD1 (6 bases). Germline lookup yields CDR1 MNHNS and CDR2 SASEGT. V gave up 6 bases and J gave up 4 bases, with 12 bases separating them. The CDR3 totals 13 residues.